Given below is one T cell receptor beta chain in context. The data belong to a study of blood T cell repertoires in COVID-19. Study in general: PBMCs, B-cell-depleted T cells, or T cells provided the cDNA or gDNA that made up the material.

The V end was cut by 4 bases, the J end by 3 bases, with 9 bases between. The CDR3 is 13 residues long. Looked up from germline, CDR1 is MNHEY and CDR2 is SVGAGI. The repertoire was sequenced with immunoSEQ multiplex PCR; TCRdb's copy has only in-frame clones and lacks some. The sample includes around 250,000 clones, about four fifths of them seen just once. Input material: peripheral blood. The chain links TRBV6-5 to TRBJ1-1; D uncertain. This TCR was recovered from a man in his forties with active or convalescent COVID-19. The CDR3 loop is CASSFRVHTEAFF. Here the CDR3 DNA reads TGTGCCAGCAGTTTCCGGGTCCACACTGAAGCTTTCTTT.